This T cell receptor (beta chain) was documented in a study of OX40 agonist ivuxolimab in advanced cancers. Method: immunoSEQ multiplex PCR; TCRdb's copy keeps in-frame clones and lacks some. The sample lists about 40,000 clones, 88% occurring once. Blood specimens came from baseline, cycle 4 day 1, and cycle 7 day 1. This CDR3 has 17 amino acids. Germline V gene sequence: CDR1 MNHNS, CDR2 SASEGT. V lost 0 bases, J lost 5 bases, and 9 bases stayed unmatched. The TCR comes from an adult with an advanced solid tumor such as melanoma, head and neck, liver or kidney cancer. The rearrangement links TRBV6-1 to TRBJ2-3; the match to TRBD2 covers 9 bases. Sequenced here: CD4+ or CD8+ T cells sorted from blood, sampled in a trial of the OX40 agonist ivuxolimab. CDR3 sequence: CASSEAPGGGREDTQYF. CDR3 DNA: TGTGCCAGCAGTGAAGCGCCCGGGGGCGGGAGGGAAGATACGCAGTATTTT.